This TCR beta chain was recorded in a study of blood T cell repertoires in COVID-19. Data came from immunoSEQ multiplex PCR; TCRdb stores just in-frame clones and leaves some out. The table has 150,000 to 200,000 clones, 80% to 90% seen once; the top ten hold about 12%. V shed 6 bases and J shed 8 bases, with 19 bases lying between them. Germline values: CDR1 MDHEN, CDR2 SYDVKM. The length of the CDR3 is 14 residues. The chain recombines TRBV28 with TRBJ1-2; D may be TRBD1 (6 bases). The TCR sequence derives from a woman in her 70s with COVID-19, enrolled during active disease. Sequenced sample: peripheral blood. This chain's CDR3 is CASSTLTGYFGYTF. In nucleotides, the CDR3 is TGTGCCAGCAGCACCCTCACAGGGTACTTCGGCTACACCTTC.